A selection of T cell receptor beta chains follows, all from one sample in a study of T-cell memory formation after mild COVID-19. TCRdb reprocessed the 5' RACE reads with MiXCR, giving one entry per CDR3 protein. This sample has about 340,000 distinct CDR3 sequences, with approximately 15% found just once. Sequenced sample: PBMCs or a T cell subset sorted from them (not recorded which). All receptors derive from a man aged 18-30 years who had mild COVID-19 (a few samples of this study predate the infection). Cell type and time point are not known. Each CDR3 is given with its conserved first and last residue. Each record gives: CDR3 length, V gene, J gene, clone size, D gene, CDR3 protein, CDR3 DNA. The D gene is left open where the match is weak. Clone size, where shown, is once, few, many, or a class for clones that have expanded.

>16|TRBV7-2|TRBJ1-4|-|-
CASSLALGGGGEKLFF
TGTGCCAGCAGCTTAGCGCTTGGCGGGGGCGGTGAAAAACTGTTTTTT
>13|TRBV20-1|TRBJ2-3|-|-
CSDLEGFTDTQYF
TGCAGTGACCTAGAGGGATTCACAGATACGCAGTATTTT
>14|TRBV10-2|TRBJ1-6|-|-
CASMRGPDNSPLHF
TGCGCCAGCATGCGGGGGCCCGATAATTCACCCCTCCACTTT
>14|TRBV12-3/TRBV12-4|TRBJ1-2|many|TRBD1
CASSQQTGLYGYTF
TGTGCCAGCAGTCAACAGACAGGGCTATATGGCTACACCTTC
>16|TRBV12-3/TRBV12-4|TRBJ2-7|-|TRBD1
CASSLWGQENSYEQYF
TGTGCCAGCAGTTTATGGGGACAGGAGAACTCCTACGAGCAGTACTTC
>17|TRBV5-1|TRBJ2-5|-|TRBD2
CASSFGTSGGHQETQYF
TGCGCCAGCAGCTTCGGGACTAGCGGGGGCCACCAAGAGACCCAGTACTTC
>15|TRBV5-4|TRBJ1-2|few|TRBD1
CASSLAGGHGYGYTF
TGTGCCAGCAGCCTCGCAGGGGGGCATGGCTATGGCTACACCTTC
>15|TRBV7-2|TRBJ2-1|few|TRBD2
CASSFSGGVYNEQFF
TGTGCCAGCAGCTTTAGCGGGGGGGTTTACAATGAGCAGTTCTTC
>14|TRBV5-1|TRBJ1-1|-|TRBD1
CASTPGQGNTEAFF
TGCGCCAGCACCCCCGGACAGGGGAACACTGAAGCTTTCTTT
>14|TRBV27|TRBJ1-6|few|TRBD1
CASSLRGGNSPLHF
TGTGCCAGCAGTTTAAGAGGGGGCAATTCACCCCTCCACTTT
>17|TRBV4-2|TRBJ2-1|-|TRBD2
CASSQRGGPSTYNEQFF
TGTGCCAGCAGCCAGCGGGGGGGTCCCTCGACCTACAATGAGCAGTTCTTC
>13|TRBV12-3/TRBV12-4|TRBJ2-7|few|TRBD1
CASSSDRSYEQYF
TGTGCCAGCAGTTCGGACAGGTCCTACGAGCAGTACTTC
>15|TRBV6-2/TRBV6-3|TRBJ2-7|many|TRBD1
CASSYSGTGTYEQYF
TGTGCCAGCAGTTATTCCGGGACAGGGACTTACGAGCAGTACTTC
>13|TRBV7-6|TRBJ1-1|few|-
CASSLGRGEEAFF
TGTGCCAGCAGCTTAGGGAGGGGAGAGGAAGCTTTCTTT
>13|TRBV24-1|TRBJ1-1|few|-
CATSDRAGAEAFF
TGTGCCACCAGTGACCGGGCTGGAGCTGAAGCTTTCTTT
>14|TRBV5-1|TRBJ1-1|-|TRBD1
CASSWDRESTEAFF
TGCGCCAGCAGTTGGGACAGGGAGAGCACTGAAGCTTTCTTT
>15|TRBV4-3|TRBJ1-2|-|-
CASSQVYPPRHGYTF
TGCGCCAGCAGCCAAGTCTACCCCCCTCGTCATGGCTACACCTTC
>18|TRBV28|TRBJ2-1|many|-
CASSLLSGGSPSYNEQFF
TGTGCCAGCAGTTTACTATCCGGAGGGAGTCCCTCCTACAATGAGCAGTTCTTC
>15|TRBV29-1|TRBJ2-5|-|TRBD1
CSVTGTGNYQETQYF
TGCAGCGTTACCGGGACAGGGAACTATCAAGAGACCCAGTACTTC
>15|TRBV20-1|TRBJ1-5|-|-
CSAGLGGGSNQPQHF
TGCAGTGCTGGACTTGGGGGGGGTAGCAATCAGCCCCAGCATTTT
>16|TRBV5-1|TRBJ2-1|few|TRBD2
CASSSYWTSGYNEQFF
TGCGCCAGCAGCTCCTACTGGACTAGCGGATACAATGAGCAGTTCTTC
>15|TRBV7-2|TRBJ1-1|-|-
CASSLVTDVNTEAFF
TGTGCCAGCAGCTTAGTGACAGATGTGAACACTGAAGCTTTCTTT